The entry that follows covers one T cell receptor beta chain sequence. Its antigen is not identified. The junction does not match germline at one end; this may be a read error. CDR1 is SNHLY and CDR2 is FYNNEI in the germline V gene. The CDR3 runs 16 residues. The record originates from a study of Ad26.COV2.S vaccination and SARS-CoV-2 variants. The overall study: Ad26.COV2.S arm of COV1001 included the donor.

Points from the study as a whole: The study found higher spike-specific TCR breadth in vaccine than placebo recipients. The TCR breadth and depth analyses may have produced an underestimate of total T cell responses.

Described treatment: about 20 received Ad26.COV2.S at low or high dose, single or two shots; 5 received placebo; per-sample allocation not given. Samples came from day 63 after the first vaccine or placebo injection. Within Boston, the person who donated was an adult of 18-55 years. TCRdb's copy holds only in-frame clones and misses some; the assay was immunoSEQ multiplex PCR. The repertoire holds a few hundred thousand clones, with 89% as singletons. Sequencing was performed on peripheral blood, taken in a trial of Ad26.COV2.S vaccine versus placebo. This sequence was found in a person aged 18-60 years who received the Ad26.COV2.S COVID-19 vaccine or a placebo. V is TRBV2 and J is TRBJ1-6; 10 nucleotides match TRBD1. The CDR3 loop reads CASREDDRGLSSPLHF. The CDR3, as DNA: TGTGCCAGCAGGGAAGACGACAGGGGGCTAAGTTCACCCCTCCACTTT.